These 2 T cell receptor beta chains came from one sample sequenced in a study of blood T cell repertoires in COVID-19. The method was immunoSEQ multiplex PCR; TCRdb's version includes in-frame clones alone and lacks a portion of them. The sample gives some 320,000 clones, about 90% of which show up once; more than 9.5% is in the top ten. The source material was peripheral blood. The receptors were gathered from a woman in her twenties or thirties with COVID-19, enrolled during active disease.

This sequence joins TRBV28 and TRBJ1-2, with D possibly being TRBD1 (5 bases). V shed 6 bases and J shed 7 bases, with 18 bases lying between them. This CDR3 comprises 14 residues. CDR1 and CDR2 (germline): MDHEN, SYDVKM. The CDR3 sequence is CASSPGQGGVGYTF. The CDR3 DNA sequence: TGTGCCAGCAGCCCCGGGCAGGGCGGAGTTGGCTACACCTTC.

J is TRBJ1-2 and V is TRBV30; D call uncertain. From germline, CDR1 is GTSNPN and CDR2 SVGIG (reference sequence). The CDR3 loop spans 15 amino acids. V was pared by 0 bases and J by 0 bases, with 11 bases between. The CDR3 reads CAWSVGWGANYGYTF. CDR3 in DNA: TGTGCCTGGAGTGTTGGGTGGGGAGCTAACTATGGCTACACCTTC.